These 18 T cell receptor beta chains were sequenced from one sample in a study of OX40 agonist ivuxolimab in advanced cancers. Measured with immunoSEQ multiplex PCR; TCRdb has only the in-frame clones, and not every one. The sample carries some 76,000 clones, approximately 89% recorded once. The sample here was CD4+ or CD8+ T cells sorted from blood, taken in a trial of the OX40 agonist ivuxolimab. These receptors all come from an adult with an advanced solid tumor such as melanoma, head and neck, liver or kidney cancer.

The V gene is TRBV19, the J gene TRBJ1-1, with D possibly TRBD1 on 6 matching bases. V was cut by 5 bases and J by 0 bases, with 10 bases left in between. The CDR3 contains 14 residues. Germline lookup yields CDR1 LNHDA and CDR2 SQIVND (reference sequence). CDR3 residues: CASSLQGLNTEAFF. In DNA form, the CDR3 reads TGTGCCAGTAGTTTACAGGGTTTGAACACTGAAGCTTTCTTT.

The genes are TRBV6-1 and TRBJ1-5; unclear D gene. The CDR3 sequence is 18 residues long. Trimming left V 2 bases short and J 0 bases short, with 17 bases between. CDR1 is MNHNS and CDR2 is SASEGT in the germline V gene. The CDR3 spells CASSESASPVFSNQPQHF. CDR3 in DNA: TGTGCCAGCAGTGAATCCGCCAGCCCGGTTTTTAGCAATCAGCCCCAGCATTTT.

The chain joins TRBV5-5 to TRBJ1-5; D possibly corresponds to TRBD1 (5 bases). CDR1 and CDR2 (germline): SGHKS, YYEKEE (reference sequence). The V end lost 2 bases, the J end lost 3 bases, and 12 bases lay between the germline ends. The CDR3 runs to 15 residues. CDR3 amino acids: CASSFTAGLNQPQHF. The DNA of the CDR3 is TGTGCCAGCAGCTTCACCGCGGGGCTCAATCAGCCCCAGCATTTT.

For this clone: At the DNA level, this CDR3 is encoded by other sequences in the same sample as well. The chain combines TRBV2 with TRBJ1-2, with a possible D match to TRBD1 (6 bases). Germline CDR1 reads SNHLY; CDR2 reads FYNNEI. V dropped 6 bases and J dropped 5 bases, with 16 bases sitting between them. The CDR3 has 14 amino acids. The CDR3 DNA reads TGTGCCAGCAGATTACAGGGTGTTGGTTATGGCTACACCTTC. It is translated as CASRLQGVGYGYTF. The full variable domain, rest sourced from reference TRBV2 and TRBJ1-2, is EPEVTQTPSHQVTQMGQEVILRCVPISNHLYFYWYRQILGQKVEFLVSFYNNEISEKSEIFDDQFSVERPDGSNFTLKIRSTKLEDSAMYFCASRLQGVGYGYTFGSGTRLTVV.

V is TRBV18 and J is TRBJ2-7; a weak D match, TRBD2 (6 bases). The V end lost 3 bases, the J end lost 6 bases, and 6 bases lay between the germline ends. The germline V gene encodes CDR1 KGHSH and CDR2 LQKENI. CDR3 length: 11 amino acids. CDR3 sequence reads: CASSPGGEQYF. DNA of the CDR3: TGTGCCAGCTCACCCGGGGGCGAGCAGTACTTC.

The genes are TRBV10-3 and TRBJ1-2; D is undetermined. Germline CDR1 reads ENHRY; CDR2 reads SYGVKD. V was trimmed by 4 bases and J by 0 bases, leaving 9 bases between them. CDR3 length: 14 residues. The CDR3 DNA sequence: TGTGCCATCAGTGGGAGCACAGCTAACTATGGCTACACCTTC. Its translation: CAISGSTANYGYTF.

The genes are TRBV7-8 and TRBJ1-5; possible D gene TRBD1, 6 bases. In germline, CDR1 is SGHVS, CDR2 FQNEAQ. The V end was cut by 3 bases, the J end by 4 bases, with 13 bases between. The CDR3 sequence is 15 residues long. The CDR3 sequence: CASSLSAGANQPQHF. The CDR3 coding sequence is TGTGCCAGCAGCTTGTCGGCAGGGGCGAATCAGCCCCAGCATTTT. Full variable domain (rest looked up from reference TRBV7-8 and TRBJ1-5): GAGVSQSPRYKVAKRGQDVALRCDPISGHVSLFWYQQALGQGPEFLTYFQNEAQLDKSGLPSDRFFAERPEGSVSTLKIQRTQQEDSAVYLCASSLSAGANQPQHFGDGTRLSIL.

Only one count was recorded for this clone. The chain recombines TRBV28 with TRBJ2-4; the D gene is possibly TRBD2 (5 bases). Trimming left V 3 bases short and J 0 bases short, with 6 bases between. This CDR3 region has 14 residues. Germline V gene lookup returns CDR1 MDHEN and CDR2 SYDVKM. This CDR3 reads CASSLRVAKNIQYF. The DNA for the CDR3 is TGTGCCAGCAGTTTGCGGGTAGCCAAAAACATTCAGTACTTC. The entire variable domain, with the rest obtained from reference TRBV28 and TRBJ2-4, is as follows: DVKVTQSSRYLVKRTGEKVFLECVQDMDHENMFWYRQDPGLGLRLIYFSYDVKMKEKGDIPEGYSVSREKKERFSLILESASTNQTSMYLCASSLRVAKNIQYFGAGTRLSVL.

The rearrangement joins TRBV7-2 to TRBJ1-4; 8 bases agree with TRBD1. Trimming at V came to 4 bases and at J to 8 bases, leaving 3 bases not matched to a gene. The germline V gene has CDR1 SGHTA and CDR2 FQGNSA. The CDR3 contains 13 residues. The CDR3, as DNA: TGTGCCAGCAGCTCTCGACAGGGGGAAAAACTGTTTTTT. It encodes CASSSRQGEKLFF.

The genes are TRBV7-8 and TRBJ2-7; D not certain. With 0 bases removed from V and 6 bases from J, the gap between germline ends came to 12 bases. The CDR3 is 14 amino acids. CDR1 and CDR2 (germline): SGHVS, FQNEAQ. DNA for the CDR3: TGTGCCAGCAGCTTAGCCCCCACGAATAGCGAGCAGTACTTC. Translation: CASSLAPTNSEQYF.

The chain combines TRBV19 with TRBJ2-5; 11 positions agree with TRBD1. Germline CDR1 reads LNHDA; CDR2 reads SQIVND (reference sequence). CDR3 length: 15 amino acids. V lost 4 bases to trimming and J lost 5 bases; unmatched junction nucleotides: 6. CDR3 in amino acids: CASSRGQGEVETQYF. The CDR3 bases are TGTGCCAGTAGTAGGGGACAGGGGGAAGTGGAGACCCAGTACTTC.

V usage is TRBV5-6 and J usage is TRBJ1-1; TRBD1 agrees at 8 bases. The V segment lost 4 bases and the J segment 7 bases; nucleotides outside the gene matches: 9. The germline CDR1 and CDR2 sequences are SGHDT and YYEEEE. This CDR3 contains 14 residues. The CDR3 sequence: CASSPSQGAVEAFF. The CDR3, as DNA: TGTGCCAGCAGCCCCAGTCAGGGGGCGGTTGAAGCTTTCTTT.

The rearrangement joins TRBV4-1 to TRBJ2-3; TRBD1 agrees at 7 bases. With 5 bases clipped from V and 3 bases from J, the junction kept 8 bases outside the gene matches. The CDR3 consists of 15 residues. Germline V CDR1 and CDR2: MGHRA, YSYEKL. For the CDR3, the DNA is TGCGCCAGCAGCTCGCGACAGGGAGTTACAGATACGCAGTATTTT. Its protein is CASSSRQGVTDTQYF.

This sequence joins TRBV14 and TRBJ1-2; TRBD1 might be the D (5 bases). Trimming pared 4 bases from V and 0 bases from J, leaving 12 bases between. CDR1 is SGHDN, CDR2 FVKESK, per germline. The CDR3 spans 15 residues. The CDR3 here is CASSLGQGTNYGYTF. The CDR3 region has the DNA TGTGCCAGCAGCCTCGGCCAGGGAACTAACTATGGCTACACCTTC.

This sequence joins TRBV5-4 and TRBJ1-4; the D is unclear. CDR3 length equals 15 residues. Between the trimmed V and J ends, which lost 4 bases and 4 bases, there was a span of 14 bases. Germline CDR1 and CDR2: SGHNT and YYREEE (reference sequence). The CDR3 sequence: CASSTRPRSNEKLFF. In DNA form, the CDR3 reads TGTGCCAGCAGCACCCGACCAAGAAGTAATGAAAAACTGTTTTTT.

The rearrangement joins TRBV28 to TRBJ1-2, with D perhaps matching TRBD1 (5 bases). Trimming removed 2 bases at V and 8 bases at J, with 15 bases between. The V gene's germline CDR1 is MDHEN and CDR2 SYDVKM. The CDR3 has 14 amino acids. This CDR3 is CASSLGASIWGYTF. The CDR3 bases are TGTGCCAGCAGTTTAGGGGCATCAATCTGGGGCTACACCTTC.

The V call is TRBV5-1, the J call TRBJ2-7; TRBD1 aligns across 7 bases. Unmatched junction bases numbered 4, after V lost 6 bases and J lost 1 base. Germline-derived CDR1 and CDR2 are SGHRS and YFSETQ. The length of the CDR3 is 13 residues. CDR3 in amino acids: CASTPGQSYEQYF. The CDR3, as DNA: TGCGCCAGCACCCCGGGACAGTCCTACGAGCAGTACTTC.

The chain recombines TRBV7-8 with TRBJ1-1, with no clear D. Germline V lookup: CDR1 SGHVS, CDR2 FQNEAQ. The CDR3 extends over 14 amino acids. V lost 0 bases, J lost 8 bases, and 13 bases lay in between. CDR3 protein: CASSLAGLRTEAFF. In DNA, the CDR3 is TGTGCCAGCAGCTTAGCCGGGCTTCGTACAGAAGCTTTCTTT. Full variable domain (rest looked up from reference TRBV7-8 and TRBJ1-1): GAGVSQSPRYKVAKRGQDVALRCDPISGHVSLFWYQQALGQGPEFLTYFQNEAQLDKSGLPSDRFFAERPEGSVSTLKIQRTQQEDSAVYLCASSLAGLRTEAFFGQGTRLTVV.